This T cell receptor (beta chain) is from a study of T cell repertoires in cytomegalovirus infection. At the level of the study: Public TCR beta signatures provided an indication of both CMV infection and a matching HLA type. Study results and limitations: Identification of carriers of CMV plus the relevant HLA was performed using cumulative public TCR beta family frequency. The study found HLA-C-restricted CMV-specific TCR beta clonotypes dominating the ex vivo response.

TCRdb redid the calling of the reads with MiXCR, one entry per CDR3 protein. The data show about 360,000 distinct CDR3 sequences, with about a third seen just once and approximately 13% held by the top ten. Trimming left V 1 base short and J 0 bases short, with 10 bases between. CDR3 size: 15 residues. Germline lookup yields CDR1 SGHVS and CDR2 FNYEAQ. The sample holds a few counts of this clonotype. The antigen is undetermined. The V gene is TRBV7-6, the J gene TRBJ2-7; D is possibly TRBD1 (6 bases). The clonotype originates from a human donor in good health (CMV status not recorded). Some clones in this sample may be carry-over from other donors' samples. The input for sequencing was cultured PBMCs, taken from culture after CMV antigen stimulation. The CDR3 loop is CASSLERDTSYEQYF. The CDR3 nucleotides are TGTGCCAGCAGCTTAGAAAGGGACACCTCCTACGAGCAGTACTTC.